This T cell receptor (beta chain) was observed in a study of T cell changes during pregnancy in multiple sclerosis. Trimming removed 6 bases from V and 5 bases from J, with 17 bases in between. The length of the CDR3 is 15 residues. The germline gives CDR1 LNHDA, CDR2 SQIVND (reference sequence). The assay was immunoSEQ multiplex PCR, and TCRdb's table has in-frame clones only and misses some. Found here are 67,000 or so clones, 85% to 95% of them singletons; the top ten hold roughly 3%. The clonotype comes from a female donor in good health, enrolled as a control in a pregnancy study. The source was CD8+ T cells from peripheral blood mononuclear cells, collected in the third trimester of pregnancy. The chain links TRBV19 to TRBJ2-1, with D unresolved. CDR3 DNA: TGTGCCAGTAGCTATAGCCAGTTTGCAAACAATGAGCAGTTCTTC. Amino acids: CASSYSQFANNEQFF.